These 3 T cell receptor beta chains were sequenced from one sample in a study of blood T cell repertoires in COVID-19. Sequencing was performed with immunoSEQ multiplex PCR; in TCRdb, only in-frame clones are kept and a portion is missing. The table lists 330,000 or so clones, 70% to 90% of them singletons. The sequencing input was PBMCs or T cells enriched from blood (not recorded which). All receptors come from a man aged 40-49 years in a cohort exposed to, infected with or recovered from COVID-19 (not recorded which).

DNA of the CDR3: TGTGCCAGCAGCTTGGCCCTTACTAGCGGGAGCATGTACGAGCAGTACTTC. It translates to CASSLALTSGSMYEQYF. The V call is TRBV28, the J call TRBJ2-7, with 11 bases that match TRBD2. This CDR3 has 17 residues. CDR1 is MDHEN and CDR2 is SYDVKM in the germline V gene. Unmatched junction bases numbered 14, after V lost 6 bases and J lost 4 bases. Combining the CDR3 with reference TRBV28 and TRBJ2-7 gives the whole variable domain DVKVTQSSRYLVKRTGEKVFLECVQDMDHENMFWYRQDPGLGLRLIYFSYDVKMKEKGDIPEGYSVSREKKERFSLILESASTNQTSMYLCASSLALTSGSMYEQYFGPGTRLTVT.

In DNA form, the CDR3 reads TGCGCCAGCAGCTTCGAGGGACAGGGAAACTATGGCTACACCTTC. Its protein is CASSFEGQGNYGYTF. V gene TRBV5-1 combines with J gene TRBJ1-2; TRBD1 matches 9 bases. Trimming cost V 2 bases and J 2 bases; bases outside gene matches: 4. The CDR3 covers 15 residues. Per germline, CDR1 SGHRS and CDR2 YFSETQ.

The rearrangement uses TRBV29-1 and TRBJ2-1, with TRBD2 matching over 14 bases. CDR3 length: 14 residues. The junction had 7 bases not matched to a gene; V was cut back by 7 bases and J by 8 bases. CDR1 and CDR2 (germline): SQVTM, ANQGSEA. The chain's CDR3 is CSGGGTSGSDEQFF. CDR3 DNA sequence: TGCAGCGGCGGGGGGACTAGCGGGAGCGATGAGCAGTTCTTC.